Here is one T cell receptor (beta chain) with its context. PCR primers comprised 60 Vbeta and 13 Jbeta primers. TCRdb's copy holds only in-frame clones and misses some; the assay was immunoSEQ multiplex PCR. The sample includes approximately 120,000 clones, just under 75% of them seen just once. The CDR3 consists of 14 residues. The V segment lost 4 bases and the J segment 2 bases; nucleotides outside the gene matches: 3. Germline V gives CDR1 LNHDA, CDR2 SQIVND (reference sequence). This entry is derived from a study of cytomegalovirus exposure and HLA in healthy donors. The source is a man aged 60-69 years in good health and CMV-seropositive. The V gene is TRBV19, the J gene TRBJ2-3; 7 positions match TRBD2. What was sequenced was PBMCs. CDR3 region: CASSNGGTTDTQYF. In nucleotides, the CDR3 is TGTGCCAGTAGTAACGGGGGGACCACAGATACGCAGTATTTT.